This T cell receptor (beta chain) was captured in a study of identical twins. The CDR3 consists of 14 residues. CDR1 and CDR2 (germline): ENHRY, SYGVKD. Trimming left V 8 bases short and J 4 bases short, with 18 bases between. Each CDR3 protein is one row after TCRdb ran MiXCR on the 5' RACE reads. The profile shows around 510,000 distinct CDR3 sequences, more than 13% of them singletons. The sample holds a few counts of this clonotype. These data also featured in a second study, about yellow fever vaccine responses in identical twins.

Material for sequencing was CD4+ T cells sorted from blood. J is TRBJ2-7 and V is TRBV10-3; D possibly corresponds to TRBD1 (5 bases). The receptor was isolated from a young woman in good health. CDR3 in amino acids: CAIRMGQGVYEQYF. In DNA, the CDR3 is TGTGCCATCCGGATGGGGCAGGGTGTATACGAGCAGTACTTC.